This T cell receptor (beta chain) derives from a study of technical replicates of blood from a handful of donors. TCRdb's table, derived via immunoSEQ multiplex PCR, lists solely in-frame clones and lacks some. The table records under 90,000 clones, 96% of them present only once. The sequence was collected from a human donor in good health. The specimen sequenced was T cells isolated from PBMCs.

CDR3 sequence (DNA): TGTGCCAGCAGTTACCCTACTATGGGGAACACTGAAGCTTTCTTT. Translating it yields CASSYPTMGNTEAFF. The V and J genes are TRBV6-6 and TRBJ1-1, with unresolved D. Germline-derived CDR1 and CDR2 are MNHNY and SVGAGI (reference sequence). The CDR3 spans 15 residues. V shed 2 bases and J shed 1 base, with 11 bases lying between them.